This TCR beta chain was captured by sequencing in a study of blood T cell repertoires in COVID-19. Overall study: The United States, Italy and Spain provided the acute and convalescent COVID-19 samples. Sample material is recorded as cDNA or gDNA derived from T cells, B-cell-depleted T cells, or PBMCs.

The V end lost 1 base, the J end lost 3 bases, and 16 bases lay between the germline ends. Germline lookup yields CDR1 SGHRS and CDR2 YFSETQ. This CDR3 is 16 amino acids long. As processed by the authors: Amplification of reference gene primers was used by the study to estimate nucleated cell counts. The protocol was immunoSEQ multiplex PCR, while the TCRdb copy is restricted to in-frame clones and leaves out a portion. The V and J calls and clone size are taken from that table; D and trimming were inferred from the DNA. Of nearly 45,000 clones listed, 87% are singletons. This sequence joins TRBV5-1 and TRBJ1-1, with a possible D match to TRBD1 (6 bases). The receptor was isolated from a woman of 80 years or more in a cohort sampled during active or convalescent COVID-19. What was sequenced was peripheral blood. The CDR3 reads CASSLTPGQTDTEAFF. CDR3 nucleotide sequence: TGCGCCAGCAGCTTGACTCCAGGACAGACGGACACTGAAGCTTTCTTT.